One sample yielded the 2 T cell receptor beta chains listed below, sequenced in a study of vaccination effects on CD4 cells after COVID-19. Researchers isolated CD4+ T cells once approximately ten days of culture had elapsed. The infection with SARS-CoV-2 (confirmed by PCR) occurred in this person between March and December 2020. Two doses of BNT162b2 or mRNA-1273 vaccine were administered to participants. The antigens of these receptors remain unknown. Sequencing was performed with immunoSEQ multiplex PCR; in TCRdb, only in-frame clones are kept and a portion is missing. The sample includes 30,000 to 35,000 clones, roughly four fifths of them seen just once. Sequenced material: CD4+ T cells from PBMCs cultured without peptide, taken after COVID-19 vaccination. The receptors originated from a human donor who had a prior SARS-CoV-2 infection.

The V call is TRBV14, the J call TRBJ2-5; no definite D call. Looked up from germline, CDR1 is SGHDN and CDR2 is FVKESK. Deletions cut 1 base from V and 7 bases from J, with 13 bases between. The CDR3 spans 14 residues. Here the CDR3 DNA reads TGTGCCAGCAGCCAAGTAAACAGACTCGCGACCCAGTACTTC. It is translated as CASSQVNRLATQYF.

Only a few counts were recorded for this clone. The V gene is TRBV30, the J gene TRBJ1-6; tentatively, D is TRBD1 (6 bases). The CDR3 is 13 residues long. Germline CDR1 is GTSNPN and CDR2 is SVGIG (reference sequence). With 3 bases removed from V and 7 bases from J, the gap between germline ends came to 10 bases. CDR3 DNA sequence: TGTGCCTGGAGAACAGGGAACAATTCACCCCTCCACTTT. It encodes CAWRTGNNSPLHF.